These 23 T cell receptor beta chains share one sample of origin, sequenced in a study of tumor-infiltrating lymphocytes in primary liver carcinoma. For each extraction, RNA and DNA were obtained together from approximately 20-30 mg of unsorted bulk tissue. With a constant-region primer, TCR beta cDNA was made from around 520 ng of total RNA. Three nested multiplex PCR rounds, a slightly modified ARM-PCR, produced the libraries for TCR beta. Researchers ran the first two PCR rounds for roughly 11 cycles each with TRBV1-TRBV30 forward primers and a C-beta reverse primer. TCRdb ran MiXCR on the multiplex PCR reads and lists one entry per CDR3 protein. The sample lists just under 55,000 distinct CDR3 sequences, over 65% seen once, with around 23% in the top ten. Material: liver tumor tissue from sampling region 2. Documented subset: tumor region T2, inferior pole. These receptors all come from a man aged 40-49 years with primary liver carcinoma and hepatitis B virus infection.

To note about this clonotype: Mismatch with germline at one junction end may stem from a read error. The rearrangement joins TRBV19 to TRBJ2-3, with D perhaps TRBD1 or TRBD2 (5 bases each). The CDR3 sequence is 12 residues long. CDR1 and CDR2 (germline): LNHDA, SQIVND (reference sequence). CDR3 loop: CASRQSGDTRYF. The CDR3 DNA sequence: TGTGCCAGTCGACAGTCCGGGGATACGCGGTATTTT.

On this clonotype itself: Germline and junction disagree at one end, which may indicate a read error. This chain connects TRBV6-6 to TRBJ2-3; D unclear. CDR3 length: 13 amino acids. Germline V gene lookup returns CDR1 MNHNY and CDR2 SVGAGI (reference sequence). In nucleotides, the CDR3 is TGTGTCCGAAAAATTTTGGGCCCAGATATGCAGTATTTT. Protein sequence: CVRKILGPDMQYF.

The CDR3 is CASSSSGSVKTWELFF. The CDR3 DNA is TGCGCCAGCAGTTCTAGCGGGAGTGTGAAAACCTGGGAGCTGTTTTTT. This chain uses TRBV5-1 with TRBJ2-2, with 10 bases fitting TRBD2. Germline CDR1 and CDR2: SGHRS and YFSETQ. The CDR3 length is 16 residues. Losses at the gene ends were 5 bases for V and 9 bases for J; bases not matched to a gene: 13.

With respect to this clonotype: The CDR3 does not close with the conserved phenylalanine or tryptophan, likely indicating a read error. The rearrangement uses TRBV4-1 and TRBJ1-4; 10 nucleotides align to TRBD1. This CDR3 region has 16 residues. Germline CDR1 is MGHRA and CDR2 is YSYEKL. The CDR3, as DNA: TGTGCCAGCAGCCAAGGGCAGGGGACAGGGGCACAAAAACTGTTTTCT. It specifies CASSQGQGTGAQKLFS.

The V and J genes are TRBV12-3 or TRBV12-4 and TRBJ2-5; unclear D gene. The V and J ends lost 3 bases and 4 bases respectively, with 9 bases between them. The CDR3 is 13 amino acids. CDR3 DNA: TGTGCCAGCAGTTTGGGTCGTCGAGAGACCCAGTACTTC. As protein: CASSLGRRETQYF.

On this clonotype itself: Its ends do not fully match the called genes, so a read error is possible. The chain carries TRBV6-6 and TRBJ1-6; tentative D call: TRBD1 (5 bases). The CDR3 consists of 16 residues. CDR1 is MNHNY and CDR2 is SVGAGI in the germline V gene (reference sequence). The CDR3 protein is CASSYRSGMRGSPLHF. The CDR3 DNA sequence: TGCGCCAGCAGTTACCGTTCAGGGATGAGAGGATCACCCCTCCACTTT.

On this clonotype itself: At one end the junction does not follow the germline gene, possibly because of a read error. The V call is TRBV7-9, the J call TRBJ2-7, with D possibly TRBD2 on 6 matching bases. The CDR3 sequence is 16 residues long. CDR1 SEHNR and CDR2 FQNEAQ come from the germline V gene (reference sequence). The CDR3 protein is CASSLAAGQALRERYF. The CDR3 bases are TGTGCCAGCAGTTTAGCGGCGGGCCAGGCCTTGCGCGAGCGGTACTTC. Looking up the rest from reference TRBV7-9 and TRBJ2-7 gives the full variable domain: DTGVSQNPRHKITKRGQNVTFRCDPISEHNRLYWYRQTLGQGPEFLTYFQNEAQLEKSRLLSDRFSAERPKGSFSTLEIQRTEQGDSAMYLCASSLAAGQALRERYFGPGTRLTVT.

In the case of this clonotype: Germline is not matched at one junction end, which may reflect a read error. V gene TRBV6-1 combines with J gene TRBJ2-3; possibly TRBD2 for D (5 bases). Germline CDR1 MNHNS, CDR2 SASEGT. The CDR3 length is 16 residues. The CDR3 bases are TGTGCTAGCAGCCAATTAGCGAGTTTAACCACAGATACGCAGTATTTT. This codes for CASSQLASLTTDTQYF.

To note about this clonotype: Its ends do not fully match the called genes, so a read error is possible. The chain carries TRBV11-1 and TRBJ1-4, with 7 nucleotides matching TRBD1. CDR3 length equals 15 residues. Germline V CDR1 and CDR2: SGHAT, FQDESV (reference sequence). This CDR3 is CTSIHNRGPNEKLFF. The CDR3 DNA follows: TGTACCAGCATTCACAACAGGGGACCTAATGAAAAACTGTTTTTT.

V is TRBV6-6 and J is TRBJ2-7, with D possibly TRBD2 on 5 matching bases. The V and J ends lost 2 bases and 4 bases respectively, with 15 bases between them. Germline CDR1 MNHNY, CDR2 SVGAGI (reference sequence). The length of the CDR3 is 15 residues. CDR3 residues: CASSYEASGSYEQYF. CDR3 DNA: TGTGCCAGCAGTTACGAGGCTAGTGGGAGTTACGAGCAGTACTTC.

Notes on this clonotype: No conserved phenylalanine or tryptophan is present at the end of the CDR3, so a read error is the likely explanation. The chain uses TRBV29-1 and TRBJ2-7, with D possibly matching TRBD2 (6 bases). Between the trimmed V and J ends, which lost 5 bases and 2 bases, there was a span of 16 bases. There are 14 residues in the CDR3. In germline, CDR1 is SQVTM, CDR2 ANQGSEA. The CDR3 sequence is CSVRIAVGPYEQYL. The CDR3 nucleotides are TGCAGCGTTAGAATAGCGGTAGGGCCCTACGAGCAGTACCTC.

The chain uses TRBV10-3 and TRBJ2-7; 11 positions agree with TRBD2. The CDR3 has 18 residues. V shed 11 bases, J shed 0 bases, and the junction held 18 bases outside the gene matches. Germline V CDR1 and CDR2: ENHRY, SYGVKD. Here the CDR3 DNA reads TGTGCCGTCTGCCCGGGACTAGCGGCGTCCCCCTTCTCCTACGAGCAGTACTTC. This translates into CAVCPGLAASPFSYEQYF.

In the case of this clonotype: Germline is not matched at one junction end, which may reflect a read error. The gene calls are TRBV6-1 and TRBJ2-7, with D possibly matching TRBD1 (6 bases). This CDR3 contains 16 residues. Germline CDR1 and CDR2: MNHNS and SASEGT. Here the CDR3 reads CVSTISGTRRYYEQYF. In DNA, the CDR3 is TGTGTCAGCACCATTTCCGGGACAAGGAGGTACTACGAGCAGTACTTC.

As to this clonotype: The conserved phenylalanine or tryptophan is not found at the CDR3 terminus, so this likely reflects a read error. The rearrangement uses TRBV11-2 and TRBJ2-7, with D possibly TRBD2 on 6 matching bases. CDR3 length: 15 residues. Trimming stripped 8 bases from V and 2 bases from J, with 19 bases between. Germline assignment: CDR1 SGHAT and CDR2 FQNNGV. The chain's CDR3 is CASCLGGTLPYEQYL. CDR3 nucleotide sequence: TGTGCCAGCTGCCTCGGCGGGACTCTGCCCTACGAGCAGTACCTC.

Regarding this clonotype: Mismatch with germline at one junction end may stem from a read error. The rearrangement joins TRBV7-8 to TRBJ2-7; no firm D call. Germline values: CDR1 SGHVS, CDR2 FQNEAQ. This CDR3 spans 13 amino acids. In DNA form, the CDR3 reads TGTGTCAGCAGCGTGGACGTCTCATACGGGCAGTACTTC. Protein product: CVSSVDVSYGQYF.

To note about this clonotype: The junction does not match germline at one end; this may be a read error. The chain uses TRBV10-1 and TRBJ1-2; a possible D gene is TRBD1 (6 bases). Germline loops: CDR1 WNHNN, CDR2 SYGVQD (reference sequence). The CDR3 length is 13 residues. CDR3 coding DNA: TGTGCCAACAGTGAGTACAGGGACTATGGCTACACCTTC. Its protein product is CANSEYRDYGYTF.

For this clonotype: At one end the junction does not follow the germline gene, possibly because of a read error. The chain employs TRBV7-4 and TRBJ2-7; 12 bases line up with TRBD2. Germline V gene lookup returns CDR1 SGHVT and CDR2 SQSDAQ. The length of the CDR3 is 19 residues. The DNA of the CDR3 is TGTGCCAACAGCTTAGTGGCACTAGCGGGAGGAGTACAAAACTACGAGCAGTACTTC. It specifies CANSLVALAGGVQNYEQYF. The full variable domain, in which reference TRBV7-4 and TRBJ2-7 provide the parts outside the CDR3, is GAGVSQSPRYKVAKRGRDVALRCDSISGHVTLYWYRQTLGQGSEVLTYSQSDAQRDKSGRPSGRFSAERPERSVSTLKIQRTEQGDSAVYLCANSLVALAGGVQNYEQYFGPGTRLTVT.

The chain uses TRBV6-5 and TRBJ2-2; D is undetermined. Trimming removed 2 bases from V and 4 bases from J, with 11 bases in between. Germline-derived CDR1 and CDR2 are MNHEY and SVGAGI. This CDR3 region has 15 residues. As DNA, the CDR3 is TGTGCCAGCAGTTACGCATCGAACGGCACCGGGGAGCTGTTTTTT. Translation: CASSYASNGTGELFF.

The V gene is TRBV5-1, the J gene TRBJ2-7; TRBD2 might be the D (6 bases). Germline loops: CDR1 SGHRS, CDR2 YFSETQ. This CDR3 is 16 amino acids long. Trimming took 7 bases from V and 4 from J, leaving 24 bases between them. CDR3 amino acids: CASCPRISGQRYEQYF. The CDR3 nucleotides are TGCGCCAGCTGCCCTAGGATTAGCGGTCAACGTTACGAGCAGTACTTC.

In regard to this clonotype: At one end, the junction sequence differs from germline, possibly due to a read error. CDR3 sequence: CASSLEGLVWIDTQYF. The CDR3 nucleotides are TGTGCCAGCAGCTTAGAGGGACTAGTGTGGATAGATACGCAGTATTTC. V gene TRBV11-2 combines with J gene TRBJ2-3, with 8 bases fitting TRBD2. This CDR3 spans 16 amino acids. CDR1 is SGHAT and CDR2 is FQNNGV in the germline V gene.

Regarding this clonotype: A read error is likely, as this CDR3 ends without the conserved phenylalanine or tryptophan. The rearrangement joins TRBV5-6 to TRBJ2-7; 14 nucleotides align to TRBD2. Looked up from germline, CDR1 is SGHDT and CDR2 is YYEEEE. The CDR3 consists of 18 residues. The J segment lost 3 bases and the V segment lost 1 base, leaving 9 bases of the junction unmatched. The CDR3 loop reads CASSLRGGLAGAFYEQYL. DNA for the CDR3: TGTGCCAGCAGCTTGCGGGGGGGACTAGCGGGAGCCTTCTACGAGCAGTACCTC.

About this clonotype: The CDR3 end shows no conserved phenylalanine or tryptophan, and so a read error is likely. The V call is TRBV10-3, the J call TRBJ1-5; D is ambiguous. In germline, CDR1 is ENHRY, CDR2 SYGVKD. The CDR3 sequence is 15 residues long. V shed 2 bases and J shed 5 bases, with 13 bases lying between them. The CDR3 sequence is CAISEAVQEYQPQHL. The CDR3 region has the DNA TGTGCCATCAGTGAGGCGGTGCAAGAATATCAGCCCCAGCATCTT.

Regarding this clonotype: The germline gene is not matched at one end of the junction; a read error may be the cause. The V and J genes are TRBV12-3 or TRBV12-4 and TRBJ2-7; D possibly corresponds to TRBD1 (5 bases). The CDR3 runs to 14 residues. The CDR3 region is CASSPHRFSYDQYF. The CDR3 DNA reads TGTGCCAGCAGTCCTCACAGGTTTTCCTACGATCAGTACTTC.